Shown below are 15 T cell receptor beta chains from a single sample sequenced in a study of CD4+ T cells in melanoma. Clones were sequenced by immunoSEQ multiplex PCR, and TCRdb holds only the in-frame ones, with some missing. The sample carries some 110,000 clones, 92% recorded once. The material sequenced was peripheral blood. The receptors shown here come from a human donor with melanoma.

J is TRBJ1-3 and V is TRBV7-7; D is perhaps TRBD1 (5 bases). Trimming removed 0 bases at V and 3 bases at J, with 9 bases between. Germline V gene lookup returns CDR1 SSHAT and CDR2 FNYEAQ (reference sequence). The CDR3 spans 15 residues. CDR3 sequence: CASSLAPGSGNTIYF. The CDR3 DNA reads as TGTGCCAGCAGCTTAGCGCCAGGGAGTGGAAACACCATATATTTT. Full variable domain (remainder filled in from reference TRBV7-7 and TRBJ1-3): GAGVSQSPRYKVTKRGQDVTLRCDPISSHATLYWYQQALGQGPEFLTYFNYEAQPDKSGLPSDRFSAERPEGSISTLTIQRTEQRDSAMYRCASSLAPGSGNTIYFGEGSWLTVV.

This clone was counted a few times. The V call is TRBV14, the J call TRBJ2-3; D remains ambiguous. The CDR3 has 16 residues. Germline V lookup: CDR1 SGHDN, CDR2 FVKESK. Trimming pared 2 bases from V and 1 base from J, leaving 13 bases between. The CDR3 is CASSQYLLGGTDTQYF. CDR3 bases: TGTGCCAGCAGCCAATATCTGCTAGGAGGCACAGATACGCAGTATTTT.

The V call is TRBV5-1, the J call TRBJ1-4; 9 bases align to TRBD1. This CDR3 region has 18 residues. The germline gives CDR1 SGHRS, CDR2 YFSETQ. The J segment lost 7 bases and the V segment lost 4 bases, leaving 17 bases of the junction unmatched. The CDR3 sequence: CASSTSTGGAGLGEKLFF. The CDR3 region has the DNA TGCGCCAGCAGCACATCCACAGGGGGCGCTGGATTGGGTGAAAAACTGTTTTTT.

The gene calls are TRBV19 and TRBJ1-5; D uncertain. Trimming stripped 2 bases from V and 4 bases from J, with 3 bases between. The CDR3 has 12 residues. Germline CDR1 and CDR2: LNHDA and SQIVND (reference sequence). CDR3 DNA: TGTGCCAGTAGTATACGGAATCAGCCCCAGCATTTT. This gives the protein CASSIRNQPQHF.

This chain connects TRBV5-5 to TRBJ2-3; 12 bases map to TRBD2. Germline V CDR1 and CDR2: SGHKS, YYEKEE (reference sequence). V trimming: 3 bases; J trimming: 5 bases; junction bases outside the gene matches: 7. The CDR3 runs to 16 residues. CDR3 DNA: TGTGCCAGCAGCTCCGGACTAGCGGGACCGGTAGATACGCAGTATTTT. It translates to CASSSGLAGPVDTQYF.

The chain links TRBV5-5 to TRBJ2-7, with D uncertain. CDR1 is SGHKS, CDR2 YYEKEE, per germline (reference sequence). The CDR3 length is 13 residues. V gave up 4 bases and J gave up 2 bases, with 10 bases separating them. CDR3 region: CASSPPGTYEQYF. CDR3 DNA: TGTGCCAGCAGCCCCCCCGGCACCTACGAGCAGTACTTC.

This chain joins TRBV7-6 and TRBJ1-2; D not certain. The germline V gene has CDR1 SGHVS and CDR2 FNYEAQ. CDR3 length: 12 amino acids. V lost 5 bases to trimming and J lost 2 bases, with 6 bases between them. The CDR3 reads CASSAGNYGYTF. DNA of the CDR3: TGTGCCAGCAGCGCTGGAAACTATGGCTACACCTTC.

The chain links TRBV4-1 to TRBJ2-3; the D is unclear. Germline V gene lookup returns CDR1 MGHRA and CDR2 YSYEKL. CDR3 size: 15 residues. V was clipped by 4 bases and J by 0 bases, with 11 bases between them. CDR3 region: CASSPLLDSTDTQYF. CDR3 DNA sequence: TGCGCCAGCAGCCCCCTACTCGACAGCACAGATACGCAGTATTTT.

This chain uses TRBV2 with TRBJ1-3; 10 nucleotides line up with TRBD1. There are 20 residues in the CDR3. Germline CDR1 reads SNHLY; CDR2 reads FYNNEI. V shed 0 bases and J 0 bases; nucleotides not matched to a gene: 11. The CDR3 loop is CASSEASVGQGVDSGNTIYF. CDR3 bases: TGTGCCAGCAGTGAAGCGTCGGTTGGACAGGGGGTAGACTCTGGAAACACCATATATTTT.

This chain links TRBV7-6 with TRBJ1-1, with 7 bases that match TRBD1. The germline CDR1 and CDR2 sequences are SGHVS and FNYEAQ. V was clipped by 2 bases and J by 1 base; unmatched bases: 4. The CDR3 covers 15 residues. CDR3 sequence (DNA): TGTGCCAGCAGCTTACAATCAGGGGGGAACACTGAAGCTTTCTTT. Protein sequence: CASSLQSGGNTEAFF.

The J gene is TRBJ1-4, the V gene TRBV10-2; 11 nucleotides align to TRBD1. The CDR3 totals 13 residues. With V trimmed by 6 bases and J by 8 bases, 2 bases remained unmatched. The V gene's germline CDR1 is WSHSY and CDR2 SAAADI. In nucleotides, the CDR3 is TGCGCCAGCAGGGACAGGGGGCGCGAAAAACTGTTTTTT. It translates to CASRDRGREKLFF.

This chain links TRBV20-1 with TRBJ2-7; D gene uncertain. The CDR3 runs 10 residues. The V gene lost 3 bases and the J gene lost 8 bases, with 8 bases spanning the gap. Germline V CDR1 and CDR2: DFQATT, SNEGSKA (reference sequence). CDR3 residues: CSASWDQQYF. In nucleotides, the CDR3 is TGCAGTGCTAGTTGGGATCAGCAGTACTTC.

This chain uses TRBV4-1 with TRBJ2-7; a possible D gene is TRBD2 (6 bases). The CDR3 length is 14 residues. CDR1 and CDR2 from the germline V gene are MGHRA and YSYEKL. Trimming shortened V by 4 bases and J by 2 bases, and 12 bases separated the two germline ends. For the CDR3, the DNA is TGCGCCAGCAGCCTACGGGACTCCACCTACGAGCAGTACTTC. Protein product: CASSLRDSTYEQYF.

The rearrangement joins TRBV5-4 to TRBJ2-1, with 7 bases that match TRBD1. The CDR3 consists of 15 residues. V lost 0 bases and J lost 0; bases outside the gene matches: 0. Germline V gene data show CDR1 as SGHNT and CDR2 as YYREEE (reference sequence). CDR3 sequence reads: CASSLGQGSYNEQFF. The CDR3 DNA follows: TGTGCCAGCAGCTTGGGACAGGGCTCCTACAATGAGCAGTTCTTC.

The V call is TRBV7-9, the J call TRBJ1-1; D uncertain. The CDR3 is 13 amino acids. V shed 5 bases and J shed 1 base, with 8 bases lying between them. Germline CDR1 is SEHNR and CDR2 is FQNEAQ (reference sequence). This CDR3 is CASSPNRNTEAFF. DNA of the CDR3: TGTGCCAGCAGCCCGAACAGGAACACTGAAGCTTTCTTT.